This TCR beta chain was profiled in a study of metastatic and nonmetastatic thyroid tumors (dated by TCRdb to 2018 to 2020). Looking at the study overall: Repertoires from peripheral blood and from tumor or nodule tissue samples of malignant and benign thyroid patients were compared. The paper's findings and limits, for the study overall: In both blood and tumor samples, TCR beta diversity was reported to be significantly higher in malignant tumors than in benign nodules.

No patient had received any treatment before thyroid surgery. Using T-cell receptor beta sequencing, the researchers looked back retrospectively at clinical samples from patients, gathered between the early 2010s and the late 2010s. Its CDR3 holds 15 amino acids, cysteine through phenylalanine. The kept DNA is CDR3 alone, 45 bases in frame from the first base. Libraries came from PCR. The instrument given in TCRdb is Illumina HiSeq 4000. High-throughput sequencing was used to profile the TCR beta-chain CDR3 region of each patient. The authors' pipeline ran thus. Drawing on CDR3 differences between clinicopathological groups, the researchers built a classifier meant to tell apart patients with distant-metastatic papillary thyroid cancer. The Shannon index was used to measure repertoire diversity, and the Morisita-Horn index was used to measure how similar tumor and blood repertoires were. TCRdb cleaned the public reads at Q25 with fastp, built clones with MiXCR and kept in-frame beta chains. The V and J calls, along with clone size, are taken from TCRdb and not from the paper's own processing. Counted in this sample were 30,000 to 35,000 clones; approximately 17% of them appeared once. Of the sample, under 8.5% is held by the ten largest clones.

Note on this clone: Which antigen it targets is not known. Sequence at one end of the junction differs from germline and may be a read error.

The clonotype comes from a female donor with papillary thyroid cancer or a benign thyroid nodule (not recorded which). Some clones in this sample may be carry-over from other donors' samples. What was sequenced was blood. This chain joins TRBV12-3 or TRBV12-4 to TRBJ2-1, with the D gene uncertain. The DNA sequence reads TGTGCCAGCAGCTTAGTTTTCGGGTTGGACAATGAGCAGTTCTTC. Its product reads: CASSLVFGLDNEQFF.